This paragraph covers one T cell receptor (beta chain) sequence. Antigen specificity is unknown. Gene names and germline refer to mouse. With the read ending 1 residue before the CDR3 end, the germline J gene is used to fill in that end. Profiling relied on immunoSEQ multiplex PCR, and the TCRdb table lists in-frame clones only, not all of them. The repertoire holds under 25,000 clones, with 55% to 80% as singletons. These data belong to a study of tissue T cells after allogeneic stem cell transplantation. Whole-study results and caveats: Sampling depth was limited, and the cohort was small and clinically varied. The study did not identify alloreactive or antigen-specific tissue TCRs, and some clones might be persisting host cells. Blood and spleen captured only part of the tissue TCR repertoire. Across patients, clones rarely overlapped, yet motif clusters were shared tissue-specifically.

The V gene's germline CDR1 is FNHDT and CDR2 SITEND (reference sequence). The CDR3 length is 13 residues. Trimming pared 5 bases from V and 2 bases from J, leaving 11 bases between. V is TRBV19 and J is TRBJ2-7; D not certain. Specimen: spleen. The source is a female BALB/c mouse in good health. Mouse strain MHC haplotype: H2-d. The CDR3: CASSNSGTYEQYF. The CDR3 bases that were read are TGTGCCAGCAGCAACTCGGGGACCTATGAACAGTAC. Combining the CDR3 with reference TRBV19 and TRBJ2-7 gives the whole variable domain GGIITQTPKFLIGQEGQKLTLKCQQNFNHDTMYWYRQDSGKGLRLIYYSITENDLQKGDLSEGYDASREKKSSFSLTVTSAQKNEMAVFLCASSNSGTYEQYFGPGTRLTVL.